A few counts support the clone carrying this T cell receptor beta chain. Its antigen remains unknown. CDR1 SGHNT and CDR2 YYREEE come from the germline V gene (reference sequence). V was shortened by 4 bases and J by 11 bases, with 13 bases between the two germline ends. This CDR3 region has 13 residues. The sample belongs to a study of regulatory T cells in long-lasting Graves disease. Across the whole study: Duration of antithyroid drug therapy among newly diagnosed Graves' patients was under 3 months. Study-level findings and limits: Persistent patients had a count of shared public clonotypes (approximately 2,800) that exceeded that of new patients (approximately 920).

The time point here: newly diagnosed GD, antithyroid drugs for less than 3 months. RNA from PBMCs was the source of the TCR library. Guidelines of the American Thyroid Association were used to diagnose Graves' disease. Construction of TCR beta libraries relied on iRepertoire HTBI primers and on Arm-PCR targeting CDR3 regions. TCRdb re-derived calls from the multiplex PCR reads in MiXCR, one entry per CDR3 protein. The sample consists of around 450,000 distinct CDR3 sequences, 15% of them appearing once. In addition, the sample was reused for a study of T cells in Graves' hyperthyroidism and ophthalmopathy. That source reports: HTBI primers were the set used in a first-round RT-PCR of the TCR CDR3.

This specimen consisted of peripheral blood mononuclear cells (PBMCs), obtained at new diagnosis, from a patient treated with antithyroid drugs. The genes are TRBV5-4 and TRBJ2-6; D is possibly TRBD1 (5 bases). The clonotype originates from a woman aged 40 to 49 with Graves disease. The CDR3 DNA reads TGTGCCAGCAGCCCTCAGACAGAGGACGTCCTGACTTTC. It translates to CASSPQTEDVLTF. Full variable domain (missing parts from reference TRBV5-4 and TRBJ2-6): ETGVTQSPTHLIKTRGQQVTLRCSSQSGHNTVSWYQQALGQGPQFIFQYYREEENGRGNFPPRFSGLQFPNYSSELNVNALELDDSALYLCASSPQTEDVLTFGAGSRLTVL.